This T cell receptor (beta chain) derives from a study of blood T cell repertoires in COVID-19. Recovered status in Cohort 3 required two negative PCRs, clearance, or symptom resolution. TCRdb's copy holds only in-frame clones and misses some; the assay was immunoSEQ multiplex PCR. Among about 310,000 clones listed, approximately 89% were seen once. The V gene's germline CDR1 is MNHEY and CDR2 SVGAGI. The length of the CDR3 is 12 residues. V was pared by 7 bases and J by 6 bases, with 13 bases between. The sample taken for sequencing was PBMCs or T cells enriched from blood (not recorded which). The gene calls are TRBV6-5 and TRBJ2-7; weak D call: TRBD2 (6 bases). This TCR was recovered from a woman in her 30s who had recovered from COVID-19. As DNA, the CDR3 is TGTGCCAGCACCGGACTACCCTCCGAGCAGTACTTC. This encodes CASTGLPSEQYF.